These 23 T cell receptor beta chains came from one sample sequenced in a study of Ad26.COV2.S vaccination and SARS-CoV-2 variants. Here immunoSEQ multiplex PCR was the method, and the copy in TCRdb shows in-frame clones only, minus some. Seen here are around 250,000 clones, roughly 89% observed once, and the top ten hold under 3%. Treatment indicated: roughly 20 received Ad26.COV2.S at low or high dose, single or two shots; about 5 received placebo; per-sample allocation not given. Material that was analyzed had been drawn on day 63 after the first vaccine or placebo injection. The specimen was peripheral blood, collected in a trial of Ad26.COV2.S vaccine versus placebo. These receptors all come from a person aged 18-60 years who received the Ad26.COV2.S COVID-19 vaccine or a placebo.

The chain employs TRBV7-2 and TRBJ1-5; the match to TRBD1 covers 11 bases. With V trimmed by 3 bases and J by 4 bases, 5 bases remained unmatched. The germline gives CDR1 SGHTA, CDR2 FQGNSA. The CDR3 loop spans 16 amino acids. Written as DNA, the CDR3 is TGTGCCAGCAGCTTTTTAGGGACAGGGGGAAATCAGCCCCAGCATTTT. Its protein is CASSFLGTGGNQPQHF.

The sample holds one count of this clone. The chain has TRBV24-1 and TRBJ2-3, with 11 bases matching TRBD1. The J segment lost 3 bases and the V segment lost 2 bases, leaving 6 bases of the junction unmatched. This CDR3 is built from 17 residues. Germline CDR1 and CDR2: KGHDR and SFDVKD. In DNA, the CDR3 is TGTGCCACCAGTGATTCCGGGACAGGGGGTAGTACAGATACGCAGTATTTT. Translation: CATSDSGTGGSTDTQYF.

The genes are TRBV29-1 and TRBJ2-7; the D gene could be TRBD1 or TRBD2 (7 bases each). V was pared by 6 bases and J by 6 bases, with 18 bases between. CDR1 and CDR2 from the germline V gene are SQVTM and ANQGSEA. The length of the CDR3 is 13 residues. CDR3 DNA: TGCAGCGTGCAGACAGGGACTACGGGCGAGCAGTACTTC. Its translation: CSVQTGTTGEQYF.

The gene calls are TRBV7-2 and TRBJ2-7, with D unclear. This CDR3 is 13 amino acids long. In germline, CDR1 is SGHTA, CDR2 FQGNSA. The V and J ends lost 0 bases and 3 bases respectively, with 6 bases between them. CDR3 loop: CASSLAKGYEQYV. In DNA form, the CDR3 reads TGTGCCAGCAGCTTAGCCAAGGGCTACGAGCAGTACGTC.

V gene TRBV12-3 or TRBV12-4 combines with J gene TRBJ1-2; a weak D match, TRBD1 (5 bases). Trimming left V 3 bases short and J 8 bases short, with 13 bases between. The CDR3 consists of 13 residues. The DNA for the CDR3 is TGTGCCAGCAGTTTTGCAGGGATGGAAGGCTACACCTTC. This translates into CASSFAGMEGYTF.

The V and J genes are TRBV18 and TRBJ1-1, with 9 nucleotides matching TRBD1. The V gene end was trimmed by 5 bases and the J gene end by 3 bases; junction bases not matched to a gene: 4. Germline CDR1 KGHSH, CDR2 LQKENI. CDR3 length: 14 amino acids. The CDR3 loop reads CASSSGQGHTEAFF. Written as DNA, the CDR3 is TGTGCCAGCTCATCAGGACAGGGGCACACTGAAGCTTTCTTT.

V gene TRBV30 combines with J gene TRBJ2-5, with 12 bases aligning to TRBD2. Germline V CDR1 and CDR2: GTSNPN, SVGIG (reference sequence). There are 15 residues in the CDR3. V was clipped by 5 bases and J by 4 bases; unmatched bases: 8. The CDR3 DNA reads TGTGCCTGGGAACCGGGACTAGCGGGTTCAGAGACCCAGTACTTC. This sequence encodes CAWEPGLAGSETQYF. Looking up the rest from reference TRBV30 and TRBJ2-5 gives the full variable domain: SQTIHQWPATLVQPVGSPLSLECTVEGTSNPNLYWYRQAAGRGLQLLFYSVGIGQISSEVPQNLSASRPQDRQFILSSKKLLLSDSGFYLCAWEPGLAGSETQYFGPGTRLLVL.

The rearrangement joins TRBV6-5 to TRBJ1-1; 7 positions match TRBD1. The germline V gene has CDR1 MNHEY and CDR2 SVGAGI. This CDR3 spans 11 amino acids. The junction had 3 bases not matched to a gene; V was cut back by 6 bases and J by 8 bases. The CDR3 loop reads CASRMTGEAFF. The CDR3 DNA follows: TGTGCCAGCAGGATGACAGGGGAAGCTTTCTTT.

This chain joins TRBV7-2 and TRBJ2-3; 11 bases map to TRBD2. The CDR3 runs to 16 residues. Germline V gives CDR1 SGHTA, CDR2 FQGNSA. The V gene end was trimmed by 5 bases and the J gene end by 4 bases; junction bases not matched to a gene: 8. CDR3 nucleotide sequence: TGTGCCAGCAGCGCGTCCCTTAGCGGGGGGGCAGATACGCAGTATTTT. This translates into CASSASLSGGADTQYF.

The rearrangement links TRBV13 to TRBJ1-1; D gene ambiguous. Trimming took 1 base from V and 1 from J, leaving 7 bases between them. The CDR3 is 14 residues long. Germline assignment: CDR1 PRHDT and CDR2 FYEKMQ (reference sequence). CDR3: CASSLAQPNTEAFF. As DNA, the CDR3 is TGTGCCAGCAGCTTAGCTCAGCCGAACACTGAAGCTTTCTTT.

The chain combines TRBV7-9 with TRBJ2-3; unclear D gene. The CDR3 spans 14 residues. The germline V gene encodes CDR1 SEHNR and CDR2 FQNEAQ (reference sequence). The V end was cut by 5 bases, the J end by 10 bases, with 19 bases between. CDR3 bases: TGTGCCAGCAGCCCTTTTCTGGACGGCCCTCCGCAGTATTTT. Its protein product is CASSPFLDGPPQYF.

CDR3 nucleotides: TGTGCCAGCAGCTGGACAGGGAGAGACTATGGCTACACCTTC. This codes for CASSWTGRDYGYTF. The rearrangement uses TRBV7-9 and TRBJ1-2; the match to TRBD1 covers 8 bases. CDR1 SEHNR and CDR2 FQNEAQ come from the germline V gene (reference sequence). The junction had 4 bases not matched to a gene; V was cut back by 4 bases and J by 3 bases. The CDR3 spans 14 residues.

Written as DNA, the CDR3 is TGTGCCAGCTCACTAAGACAGGGGCCGTTACAAGAGACCCAGTACTTC. It encodes CASSLRQGPLQETQYF. The gene calls are TRBV18 and TRBJ2-5; 8 bases map to TRBD1. CDR3 length: 16 amino acids. Germline values: CDR1 KGHSH, CDR2 LQKENI. Trimming cost V 4 bases and J 2 bases; bases outside gene matches: 9. The whole variable domain, filled in from reference TRBV18 and TRBJ2-5, reads NAGVMQNPRHLVRRRGQEARLRCSPMKGHSHVYWYRQLPEEGLKFMVYLQKENIIDESGMPKERFSAEFPKEGPSILRIQQVVRGDSAAYFCASSLRQGPLQETQYFGPGTRLLVL.

This chain links TRBV3-1 (or the pseudogene TRBV3-2) with TRBJ1-5, with 9 nucleotides matching TRBD1. V lost 2 bases, J lost 6 bases, and 5 bases stayed unmatched. CDR1 is LGHDT, CDR2 YNNKEL, per germline (reference sequence). This CDR3 has 15 amino acids. The CDR3: CASSQFGTGFQPQHF. In DNA form, the CDR3 reads TGTGCCAGCAGCCAATTCGGGACAGGGTTTCAGCCCCAGCATTTT.

V gene TRBV6-1 combines with J gene TRBJ1-5; unclear D gene. The length of the CDR3 is 13 residues. Trimming took off 2 bases at V and 7 bases at J, with 9 bases between the two ends. Germline CDR1 reads MNHNS; CDR2 reads SASEGT. CDR3 in amino acids: CASSEIIGQPQHF. The DNA of the CDR3 is TGTGCCAGCAGTGAAATTATCGGGCAGCCCCAGCATTTT.

This sequence joins TRBV7-3 and TRBJ1-6, with a weak D call TRBD1 (5 bases). Germline V gene lookup returns CDR1 SGHTA and CDR2 FQGTGA. V shed 0 bases and J shed 9 bases, with 15 bases lying between them. This CDR3 region has 16 residues. In nucleotides, the CDR3 is TGTGCCAGCAGCTTAACGGCGCAGGGCGGAGGTTCACCCCTCCACTTT. Its translation: CASSLTAQGGGSPLHF.

The V gene is TRBV15, the J gene TRBJ1-2; no definite D call. V was clipped by 1 base and J by 4 bases, with 10 bases between them. The CDR3 totals 14 residues. Germline V gives CDR1 LNHNV, CDR2 YYDKDF (reference sequence). The CDR3 nucleotides are TGTGCCACCAGCAGAGCAACCGCCCCCTATGGCTACACCTTC. Encoded protein: CATSRATAPYGYTF.

CDR3 nucleotides: TGTGCCTGGAGTGTAAGGTTTTTCACAGATACGCAGTATTTT. It encodes CAWSVRFFTDTQYF. The chain carries TRBV30 and TRBJ2-3; D is unresolved. Trimming took off 0 bases at V and 2 bases at J, with 9 bases between the two ends. The CDR3 is 14 residues long. CDR1 GTSNPN and CDR2 SVGIG come from the germline V gene (reference sequence).

This chain uses TRBV29-1 with TRBJ2-3, with 10 positions matching TRBD1. The junction had 7 bases not matched to a gene; V was cut back by 5 bases and J by 5 bases. In germline, CDR1 is SQVTM, CDR2 ANQGSEA. The CDR3 totals 14 residues. The CDR3 nucleotides read TGCAGCGTTCCTCCGACAGGGGGCAGAGATACGCAGTATTTT. As protein: CSVPPTGGRDTQYF.

The chain has TRBV27 and TRBJ2-7; tentative D call: TRBD2 (6 bases). The CDR3 is made up of 14 amino acids. V dropped 6 bases and J dropped 1 base, with 13 bases sitting between them. Germline CDR1 MNHEY, CDR2 SMNVEV (reference sequence). The CDR3 DNA reads TGTGCCAGCAGACGCTCCGGGGGTTCCTACGAGCAGTACGTC. The encoded protein is CASRRSGGSYEQYV.

The chain is built from TRBV7-2 and TRBJ2-2, with D unclear. CDR1 is SGHTA and CDR2 is FQGNSA in the germline V gene. V was cut by 1 base and J by 3 bases, with 9 bases left in between. The CDR3 runs to 15 residues. CDR3 residues: CASSLEGPDTGELFF. CDR3 nucleotides: TGTGCCAGCAGCTTAGAGGGCCCGGACACCGGGGAGCTGTTTTTT.

The V gene is TRBV7-3, the J gene TRBJ1-1; 9 nucleotides line up with TRBD1. Germline CDR1 SGHTA, CDR2 FQGTGA. V shed 1 base, J shed 3 bases, and the junction held 3 bases outside the gene matches. This CDR3 has 15 residues. In DNA, the CDR3 is TGTGCCAGCAGCTTAAAGGGGACAGGGCACACTGAAGCTTTCTTT. Encoded protein: CASSLKGTGHTEAFF.

This chain links TRBV6-6 with TRBJ1-4; possibly TRBD1 for D (5 bases). Germline V gene data show CDR1 as MNHNY and CDR2 as SVGAGI (reference sequence). V was shortened by 0 bases and J by 3 bases, with 8 bases between the two germline ends. This CDR3 comprises 15 residues. This chain's CDR3 is CASSYSRGPNEKLFF. CDR3 DNA: TGTGCCAGCAGTTACTCAAGGGGTCCTAATGAAAAACTGTTTTTT.